The T cell receptor (beta chain) described here comes from a study of regulatory T cells in long-lasting Graves disease. Per the germline V gene, CDR1 is MNHEY and CDR2 is SVGEGT. CDR3 size: 11 residues. Time point given: newly diagnosed GD, antithyroid drugs for less than 3 months. RNA from PBMCs was the source of the TCR library. With regard to this clonotype: This could be a read error, since a much larger clone is one nucleotide away.

For TCR beta, libraries came from iRepertoire HTBI primers and Arm-PCR of CDR3 regions. MiXCR, run by TCRdb on the multiplex PCR reads, gives a single entry per CDR3 protein. The sample lists about 500,000 distinct CDR3 sequences, approximately 12% occurring once. This same sample was also taken into another study, of T cells in Graves' hyperthyroidism and ophthalmopathy.

The material was peripheral blood mononuclear cells (PBMCs), obtained at new diagnosis, from a patient treated with antithyroid drugs. This chain connects TRBV6-2 or TRBV6-3 to TRBJ2-1; D is ambiguous. This receptor was obtained from a woman between 25 and 40 years old with Graves disease. The DNA for the CDR3 is TGTACCAGCAAACTCTACAATGAGCAGTTCTTC. This sequence encodes CTSKLYNEQFF.